The T cell receptor beta chain under discussion was sequenced for a study of PD-L1 blockade in urothelial cancer. The V end lost 2 bases, the J end lost 2 bases, and 12 bases lay between the germline ends. This CDR3 has 15 amino acids. CDR1 is SEHNR, CDR2 FQNEAQ, per germline (reference sequence). On this clone itself: Its antigen is undetermined.

This sample's time point: peripheral blood 6 weeks after treatment start. TCRdb's copy holds only in-frame clones and misses some; the assay was immunoSEQ multiplex PCR. The sample holds about 45,000 clones, around 82% seen once. Whole-study findings and limits: Durable-benefit patients had greater expansion of tumor-associated blood clones at 3 weeks.

This TCR came from a man in his 60s with urothelial cancer. V gene TRBV7-9 combines with J gene TRBJ2-5; the D gene is possibly TRBD2 (6 bases). Here the sequenced sample was PBMCs, taken around atezolizumab (anti-PD-L1) treatment. The CDR3: CASSLSRDWQETQYF. CDR3 DNA: TGTGCCAGCAGCTTATCTCGGGACTGGCAAGAGACCCAGTACTTC.